Given below is one T cell receptor (beta chain) in context. Its antigen is as yet unknown. Donors were drawn from the approximately 120-subject validation cohort, separate from the roughly 670-subject first cohort. The data stem from a study of cytomegalovirus exposure and HLA in healthy donors. Study as a whole: The approximately 120 validation repertoires, a later analysis reported, used the same platform as the roughly 700 repertoires from the first cohort. Study observations and caveats: According to the study, roughly 180 TCR beta chains were cytomegalovirus-associated. Reportedly, diagnosis of cytomegalovirus status by the classifier showed high specificity and sensitivity.

The data were produced by immunoSEQ multiplex PCR, yet TCRdb's version contains in-frame clones alone and is incomplete. The sample lists around 150,000 clones; about 82% were seen once. Sequencing was carried out using PBMCs. The receptor was derived from a man aged 25 to 40 in good health and CMV-seropositive.

The CDR3 spells CASSQVTRGTDTQYF. The CDR3 region has the DNA TGCGCCAGCAGCCAAGTAACCAGGGGCACAGATACGCAGTATTTT. This chain uses TRBV4-1 with TRBJ2-3, with TRBD1 as a possible D gene (5 bases). Germline values: CDR1 MGHRA, CDR2 YSYEKL. CDR3 length equals 15 residues. Trimming shortened V by 1 base and J by 1 base, and 9 bases separated the two germline ends.